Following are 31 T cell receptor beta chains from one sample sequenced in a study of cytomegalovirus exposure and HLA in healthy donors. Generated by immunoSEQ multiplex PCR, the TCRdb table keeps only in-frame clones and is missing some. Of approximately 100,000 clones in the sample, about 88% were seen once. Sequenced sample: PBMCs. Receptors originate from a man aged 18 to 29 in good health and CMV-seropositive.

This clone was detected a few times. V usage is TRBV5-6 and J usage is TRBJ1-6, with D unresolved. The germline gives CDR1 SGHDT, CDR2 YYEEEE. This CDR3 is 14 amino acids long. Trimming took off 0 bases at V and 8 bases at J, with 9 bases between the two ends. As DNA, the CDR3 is TGTGCCAGCAGCTTGGGTGGGGAGGATTCACCCCTCCACTTT. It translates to CASSLGGEDSPLHF.

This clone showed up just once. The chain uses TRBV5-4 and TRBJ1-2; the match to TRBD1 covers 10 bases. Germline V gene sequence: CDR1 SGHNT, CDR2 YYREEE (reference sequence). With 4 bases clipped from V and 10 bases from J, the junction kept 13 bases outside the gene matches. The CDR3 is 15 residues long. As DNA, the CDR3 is TGTGCCAGCAGCCCCCTGTTCGGGACAGGGGTTGTCTACACCTTC. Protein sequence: CASSPLFGTGVVYTF.

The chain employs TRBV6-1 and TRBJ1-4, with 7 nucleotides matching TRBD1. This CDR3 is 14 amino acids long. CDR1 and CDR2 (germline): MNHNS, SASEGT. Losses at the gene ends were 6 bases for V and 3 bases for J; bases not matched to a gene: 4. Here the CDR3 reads CASRQGWANEKLFF. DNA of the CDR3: TGTGCCAGCAGACAGGGGTGGGCTAATGAAAAACTGTTTTTT.

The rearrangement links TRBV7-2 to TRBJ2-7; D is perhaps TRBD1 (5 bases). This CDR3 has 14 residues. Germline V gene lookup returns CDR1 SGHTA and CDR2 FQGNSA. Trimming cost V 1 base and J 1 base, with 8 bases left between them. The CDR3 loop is CASSLVGQSYEQYF. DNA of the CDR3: TGTGCCAGCAGCTTAGTGGGGCAGTCCTACGAGCAGTACTTC.

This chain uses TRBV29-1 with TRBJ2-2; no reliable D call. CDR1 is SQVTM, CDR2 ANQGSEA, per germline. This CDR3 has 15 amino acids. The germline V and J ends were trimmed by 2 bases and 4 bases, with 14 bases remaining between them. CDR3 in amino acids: CSVELPRRSTGELFF. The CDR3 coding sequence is TGCAGCGTTGAACTCCCTAGGCGATCCACCGGGGAGCTGTTTTTT.

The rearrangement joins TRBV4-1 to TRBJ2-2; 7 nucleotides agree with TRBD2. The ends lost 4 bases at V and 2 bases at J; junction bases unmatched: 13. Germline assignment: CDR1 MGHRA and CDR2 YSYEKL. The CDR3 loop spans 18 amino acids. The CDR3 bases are TGCGCCAGCAGCCGATCGGGGTGGGCTAGCGGAAACACCGGGGAGCTGTTTTTT. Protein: CASSRSGWASGNTGELFF.

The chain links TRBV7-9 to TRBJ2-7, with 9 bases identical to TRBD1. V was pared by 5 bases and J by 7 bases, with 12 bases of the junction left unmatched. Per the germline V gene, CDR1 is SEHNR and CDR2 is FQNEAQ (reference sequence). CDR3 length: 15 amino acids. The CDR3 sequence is CASSPGQGTYWEQYF. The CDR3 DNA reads TGTGCCAGCAGCCCAGGACAGGGGACATATTGGGAGCAGTACTTC.

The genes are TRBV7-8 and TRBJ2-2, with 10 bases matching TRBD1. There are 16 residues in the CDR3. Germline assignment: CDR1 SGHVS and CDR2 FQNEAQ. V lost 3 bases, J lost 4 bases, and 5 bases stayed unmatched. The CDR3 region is CASSLGQGLGTGELFF. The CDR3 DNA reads TGTGCCAGCAGCTTGGGACAGGGGTTAGGCACCGGGGAGCTGTTTTTT.

Here the CDR3 DNA reads TGTGCCAGCAAAGGACAGTCGAACACTGAAGCTTTCTTT. Residues: CASKGQSNTEAFF. The chain joins TRBV6-5 to TRBJ1-1; D might be TRBD1 (6 bases). The CDR3 totals 13 residues. The germline CDR1 and CDR2 sequences are MNHEY and SVGAGI. Between the trimmed V and J ends, which lost 7 bases and 1 base, there was a span of 10 bases.

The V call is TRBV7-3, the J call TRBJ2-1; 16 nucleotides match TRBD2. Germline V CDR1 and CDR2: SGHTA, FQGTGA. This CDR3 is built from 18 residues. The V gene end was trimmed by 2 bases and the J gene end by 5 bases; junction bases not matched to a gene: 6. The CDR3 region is CASSLFGTSGGGHNEQFF. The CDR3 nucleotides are TGTGCCAGCAGCTTATTTGGGACTAGCGGGGGGGGCCACAATGAGCAGTTCTTC.

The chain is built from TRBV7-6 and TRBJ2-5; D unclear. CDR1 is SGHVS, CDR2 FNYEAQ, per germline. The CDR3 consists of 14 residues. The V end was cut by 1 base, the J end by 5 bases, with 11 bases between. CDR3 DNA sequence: TGTGCCAGCAGCTTAGTTGGTGGGCAGGAGACCCAGTACTTC. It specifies CASSLVGGQETQYF.

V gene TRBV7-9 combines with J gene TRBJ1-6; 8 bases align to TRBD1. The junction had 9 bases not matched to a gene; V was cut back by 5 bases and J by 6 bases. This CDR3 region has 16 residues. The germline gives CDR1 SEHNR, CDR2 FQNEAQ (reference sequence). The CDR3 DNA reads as TGTGCCAGCAGCCCCGGGCAGGGGGCGCCTAATTCACCCCTCCACTTT. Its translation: CASSPGQGAPNSPLHF.

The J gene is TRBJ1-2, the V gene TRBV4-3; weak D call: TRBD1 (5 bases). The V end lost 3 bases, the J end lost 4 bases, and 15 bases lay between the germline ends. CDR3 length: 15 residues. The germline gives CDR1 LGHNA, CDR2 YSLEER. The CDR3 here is CASSHTTGPRYGYTF. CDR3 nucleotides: TGCGCCAGCAGCCACACAACAGGACCTCGCTATGGCTACACCTTC.

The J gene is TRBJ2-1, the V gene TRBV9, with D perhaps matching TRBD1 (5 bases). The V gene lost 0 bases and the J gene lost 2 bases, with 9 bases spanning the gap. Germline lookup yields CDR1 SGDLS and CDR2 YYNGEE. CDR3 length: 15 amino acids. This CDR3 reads CASSVGRVTYNEQFF. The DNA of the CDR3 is TGTGCCAGCAGCGTAGGCAGGGTAACCTACAATGAGCAGTTCTTC.

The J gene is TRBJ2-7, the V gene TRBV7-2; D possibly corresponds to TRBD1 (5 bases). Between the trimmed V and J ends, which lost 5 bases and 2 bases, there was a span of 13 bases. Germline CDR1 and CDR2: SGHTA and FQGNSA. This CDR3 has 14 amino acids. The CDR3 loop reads CASSPLPGTYEQYF. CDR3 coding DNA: TGTGCCAGCAGCCCCCTCCCAGGGACCTACGAGCAGTACTTC.

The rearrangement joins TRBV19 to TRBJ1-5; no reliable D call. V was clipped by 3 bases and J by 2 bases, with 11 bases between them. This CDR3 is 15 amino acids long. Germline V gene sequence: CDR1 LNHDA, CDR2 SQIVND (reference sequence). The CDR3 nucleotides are TGTGCCAGTAGTATCTCCCGGAGTGGCAATCAGCCCCAGCATTTT. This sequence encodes CASSISRSGNQPQHF. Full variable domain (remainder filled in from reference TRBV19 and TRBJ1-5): DGGITQSPKYLFRKEGQNVTLSCEQNLNHDAMYWYRQDPGQGLRLIYYSQIVNDFQKGDIAEGYSVSREKKESFPLTVTSAQKNPTAFYLCASSISRSGNQPQHFGDGTRLSIL.

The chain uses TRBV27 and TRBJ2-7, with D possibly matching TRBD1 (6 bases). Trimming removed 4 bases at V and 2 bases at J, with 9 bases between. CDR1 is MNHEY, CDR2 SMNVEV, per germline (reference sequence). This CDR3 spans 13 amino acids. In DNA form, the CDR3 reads TGTGCCAGCAGTTCAGACAGGACCTACGAGCAGTACTTC. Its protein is CASSSDRTYEQYF.

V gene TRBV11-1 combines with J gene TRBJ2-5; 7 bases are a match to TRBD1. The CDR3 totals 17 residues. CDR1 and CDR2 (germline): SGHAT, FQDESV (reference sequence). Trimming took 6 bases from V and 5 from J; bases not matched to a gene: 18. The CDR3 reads CASSPSRGRGTRETQYF. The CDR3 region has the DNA TGTGCCAGCAGTCCTTCCCGGGGCAGGGGGACCCGGGAGACCCAGTACTTC.

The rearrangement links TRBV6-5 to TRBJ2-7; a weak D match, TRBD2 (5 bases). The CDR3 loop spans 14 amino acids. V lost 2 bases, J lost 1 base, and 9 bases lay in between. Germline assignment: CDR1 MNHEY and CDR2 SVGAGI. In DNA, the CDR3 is TGTGCCAGCAGTTACCGGACGGGGTCCTACGAGCAGTACTTC. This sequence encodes CASSYRTGSYEQYF.

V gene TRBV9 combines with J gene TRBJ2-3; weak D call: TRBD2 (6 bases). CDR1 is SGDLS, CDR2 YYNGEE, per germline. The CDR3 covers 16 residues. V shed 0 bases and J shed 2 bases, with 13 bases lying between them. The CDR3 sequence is CASSVGGSGNTDTQYF. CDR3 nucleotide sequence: TGTGCCAGCAGCGTAGGGGGTAGCGGAAACACAGATACGCAGTATTTT.

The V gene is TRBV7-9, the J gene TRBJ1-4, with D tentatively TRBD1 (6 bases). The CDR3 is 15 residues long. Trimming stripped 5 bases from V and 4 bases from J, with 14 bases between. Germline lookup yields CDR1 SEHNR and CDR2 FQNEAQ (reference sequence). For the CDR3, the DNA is TGTGCCAGCAGCACCGCCGGGACACTTAATGAAAAACTGTTTTTT. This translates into CASSTAGTLNEKLFF.

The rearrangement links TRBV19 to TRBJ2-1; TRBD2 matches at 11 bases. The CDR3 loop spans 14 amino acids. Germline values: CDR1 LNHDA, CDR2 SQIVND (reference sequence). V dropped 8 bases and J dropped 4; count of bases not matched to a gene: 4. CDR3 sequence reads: CASERLAGYNEQFF. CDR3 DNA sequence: TGTGCCAGTGAGAGACTAGCGGGGTACAATGAGCAGTTCTTC. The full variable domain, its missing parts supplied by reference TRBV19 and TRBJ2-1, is DGGITQSPKYLFRKEGQNVTLSCEQNLNHDAMYWYRQDPGQGLRLIYYSQIVNDFQKGDIAEGYSVSREKKESFPLTVTSAQKNPTAFYLCASERLAGYNEQFFGPGTRLTVL.

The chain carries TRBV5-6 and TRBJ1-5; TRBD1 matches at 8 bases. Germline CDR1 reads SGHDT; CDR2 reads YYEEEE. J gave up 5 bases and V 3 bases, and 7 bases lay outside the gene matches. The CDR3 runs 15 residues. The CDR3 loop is CASSSGRTGYQPQHF. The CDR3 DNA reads TGTGCCAGCAGCTCCGGACGGACAGGGTATCAGCCCCAGCATTTT. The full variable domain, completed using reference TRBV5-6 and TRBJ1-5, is DAGVTQSPTHLIKTRGQQVTLRCSPKSGHDTVSWYQQALGQGPQFIFQYYEEEERQRGNFPDRFSGHQFPNYSSELNVNALLLGDSALYLCASSSGRTGYQPQHFGDGTRLSIL.

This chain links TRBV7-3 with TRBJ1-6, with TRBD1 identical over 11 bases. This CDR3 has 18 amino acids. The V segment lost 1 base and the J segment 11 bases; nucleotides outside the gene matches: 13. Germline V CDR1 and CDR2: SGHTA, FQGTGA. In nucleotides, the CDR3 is TGTGCCAGCAGCTTAATGGGACAGGGGGTCGTCGAAACGACACCCCTCCACTTT. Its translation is CASSLMGQGVVETTPLHF.

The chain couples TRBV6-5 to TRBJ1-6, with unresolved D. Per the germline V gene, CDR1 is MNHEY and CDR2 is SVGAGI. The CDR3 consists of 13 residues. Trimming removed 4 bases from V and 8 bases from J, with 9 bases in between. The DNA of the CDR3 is TGTGCCAGCAGTTCGAGGGAGTATTCACCCCTCCACTTT. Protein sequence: CASSSREYSPLHF.

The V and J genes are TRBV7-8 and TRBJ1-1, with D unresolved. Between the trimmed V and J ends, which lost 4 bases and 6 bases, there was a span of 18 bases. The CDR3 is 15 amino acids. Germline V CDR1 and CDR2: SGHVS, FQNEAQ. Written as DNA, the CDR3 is TGTGCCAGCAGCTCCGCTGGAGGGATATGGGCTGAAGCTTTCTTT. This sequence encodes CASSSAGGIWAEAFF.

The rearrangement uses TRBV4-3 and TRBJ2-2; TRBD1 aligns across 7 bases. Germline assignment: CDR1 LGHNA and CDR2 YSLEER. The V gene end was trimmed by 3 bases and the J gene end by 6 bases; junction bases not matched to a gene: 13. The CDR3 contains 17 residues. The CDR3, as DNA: TGCGCCAGCAGCCACCCTCCCAAAGGGGGCAGGGCCGGGGAGCTGTTTTTT. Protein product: CASSHPPKGGRAGELFF.

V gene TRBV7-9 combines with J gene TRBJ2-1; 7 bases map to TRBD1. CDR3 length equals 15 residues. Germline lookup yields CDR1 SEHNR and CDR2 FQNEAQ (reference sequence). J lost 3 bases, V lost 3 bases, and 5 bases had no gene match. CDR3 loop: CASSFERDSYNEQFF. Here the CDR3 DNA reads TGTGCCAGCAGCTTCGAGAGGGACAGCTACAATGAGCAGTTCTTC.

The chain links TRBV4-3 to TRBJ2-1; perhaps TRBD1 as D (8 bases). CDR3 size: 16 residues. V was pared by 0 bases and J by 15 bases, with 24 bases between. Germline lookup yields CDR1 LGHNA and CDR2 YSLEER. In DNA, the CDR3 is TGCGCCAGCAGCCAAGATTCCGTACAGGGGGAGGGCCTCCGGTTCTTC. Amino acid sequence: CASSQDSVQGEGLRFF.

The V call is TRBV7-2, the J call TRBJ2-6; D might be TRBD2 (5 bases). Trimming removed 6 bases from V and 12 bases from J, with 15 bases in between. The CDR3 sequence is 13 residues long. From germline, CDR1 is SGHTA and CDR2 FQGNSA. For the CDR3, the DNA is TGTGCCAGCAGAGAGGGCACGTTAAGCGTCCTGACTTTC. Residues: CASREGTLSVLTF.

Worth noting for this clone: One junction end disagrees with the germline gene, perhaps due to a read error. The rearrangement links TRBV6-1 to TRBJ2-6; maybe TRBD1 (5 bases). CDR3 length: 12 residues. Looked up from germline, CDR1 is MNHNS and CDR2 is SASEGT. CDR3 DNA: TGTGCCAGCAGTGCTGGGGCCAACGCCCTGACTTTC. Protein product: CASSAGANALTF.